This TCR beta chain was documented in a study of T cell repertoires in cytomegalovirus infection. Background on the study: Public TCR beta signatures indicated both CMV infection and matching HLA type.

This clonotype was seen at least ten times. Trimming took off 6 bases at V and 5 bases at J, with 17 bases between the two ends. The CDR3 length is 14 residues. Germline CDR1 is MDHEN and CDR2 is SYDVKM. One entry per CDR3 protein results from TCRdb running MiXCR on the reads. The profile shows about 310,000 distinct CDR3 sequences, approximately 10% of them singletons. This clonotype was sampled from a human donor in good health (CMV status not recorded). Some clones in this sample may be carry-over from other donors' samples. Sequencing input: PBMCs. The genes are TRBV28 and TRBJ2-7; TRBD2 might be the D (6 bases). CDR3 DNA sequence: TGTGCCAGCAGCAACCCCGGGGGTGAGGACGAGCAGTACGTC. It specifies CASSNPGGEDEQYV.